These 16 T cell receptor beta chains share one sample of origin, sequenced in a study of T cells in localized non-small cell lung cancer. Clones were read by immunoSEQ multiplex PCR, and TCRdb kept only the in-frame ones, dropping some. The sample includes just over 70,000 clones, about 86% of them seen just once. The source was peripheral blood, collected before any cancer treatment. These receptors were obtained from a male donor aged 60 or older with stage III squamous cell lung carcinoma.

The chain combines TRBV28 with TRBJ2-1; 10 nucleotides align to TRBD2. This CDR3 comprises 16 residues. In germline, CDR1 is MDHEN, CDR2 SYDVKM. Germline trimming cut 3 bases from V and 6 bases from J; bases unmatched to any gene: 8. The CDR3 DNA follows: TGTGCCAGCAGTTTCCCCCTAGCGGGGGACTCCAATGAGCAGTTCTTC. Translating gives CASSFPLAGDSNEQFF.

This clone was observed a single time. The chain carries TRBV7-6 and TRBJ2-1, with D unclear. The CDR3 covers 13 residues. Looked up from germline, CDR1 is SGHVS and CDR2 is FNYEAQ. The V end lost 4 bases, the J end lost 0 bases, and 4 bases lay between the germline ends. CDR3 coding DNA: TGTGCCAGCAGCTCCCCCTCCTACAATGAGCAGTTCTTC. As protein: CASSSPSYNEQFF. Full variable domain (rest looked up from reference TRBV7-6 and TRBJ2-1): GAGVSQSPRYKVTKRGQDVALRCDPISGHVSLYWYRQALGQGPEFLTYFNYEAQQDKSGLPNDRFSAERPEGSISTLTIQRTEQRDSAMYRCASSSPSYNEQFFGPGTRLTVL.

This chain joins TRBV28 and TRBJ1-2, with a tentative D call TRBD1 (6 bases). The CDR3 contains 14 residues. CDR1 is MDHEN, CDR2 SYDVKM, per germline. V was pared by 6 bases and J by 4 bases, with 15 bases between. The CDR3 loop reads CASRVQDRLYGYTF. In DNA form, the CDR3 reads TGTGCCAGCAGAGTCCAGGACAGACTCTATGGCTACACCTTC.

The chain joins TRBV6-6 to TRBJ1-4; tentatively, D is TRBD1 (6 bases). Germline V gene data show CDR1 as MNHNY and CDR2 as SVGAGI (reference sequence). The CDR3 consists of 15 residues. Between the trimmed V and J ends, which lost 0 bases and 3 bases, there was a span of 8 bases. CDR3 bases: TGTGCCAGCAGTTACTCGAAGGGGGCTAATGAAAAACTGTTTTTT. It encodes CASSYSKGANEKLFF.

The V call is TRBV5-1, the J call TRBJ2-1; TRBD2 matches at 10 bases. CDR1 SGHRS and CDR2 YFSETQ come from the germline V gene. The V segment lost 1 base and the J segment 0 bases; nucleotides outside the gene matches: 10. The CDR3 has 19 amino acids. DNA for the CDR3: TGCGCCAGCAGCTTGATGGCCAGCGGGGGGGCGTCCTCCTACAATGAGCAGTTCTTC. Protein sequence: CASSLMASGGASSYNEQFF.

V usage is TRBV5-1 and J usage is TRBJ2-5; TRBD2 aligns across 12 bases. The germline CDR1 and CDR2 sequences are SGHRS and YFSETQ. Unmatched junction bases numbered 2, after V lost 3 bases and J lost 5 bases. The CDR3 covers 14 residues. The CDR3 DNA reads as TGCGCCAGCAGCTGGACTAGCGGGGTGGAGACCCAGTACTTC. Its translation: CASSWTSGVETQYF.

V usage is TRBV9 and J usage is TRBJ2-1; D unclear. Germline CDR1 is SGDLS and CDR2 is YYNGEE. The CDR3 has 11 residues. Deletions cut 3 bases from V and 3 bases from J, with 1 base between. CDR3 nucleotide sequence: TGTGCCAGCAGCGGCTACAATGAGCAGTTCTTC. It yields the protein CASSGYNEQFF.

The genes are TRBV6-6 and TRBJ1-1; D ambiguous. Germline V gives CDR1 MNHNY, CDR2 SVGAGI (reference sequence). The CDR3 has 14 amino acids. Deletions cut 3 bases from V and 1 base from J, with 9 bases between. DNA of the CDR3: TGTGCCAGCAGTTATTCCGGTTCGAACACTGAAGCTTTCTTT. This gives the protein CASSYSGSNTEAFF.

The count of this clone is one. This chain connects TRBV18 to TRBJ1-1, with D possibly being TRBD1 (5 bases). Germline V lookup: CDR1 KGHSH, CDR2 LQKENI. The ends were cut back, 3 bases at V and 3 bases at J, with 14 bases in the middle. The CDR3 contains 15 residues. CDR3 coding DNA: TGTGCCAGCTCACCTCTCGGGGGTAGGGACACTGAAGCTTTCTTT. Protein sequence: CASSPLGGRDTEAFF.

The chain is built from TRBV4-1 and TRBJ1-2, with no clear D. The CDR3 contains 14 residues. V lost 0 bases, J lost 4 bases, and 9 bases lay in between. The germline gives CDR1 MGHRA, CDR2 YSYEKL. The CDR3: CASSQDLGGYGYTF. The CDR3 nucleotides read TGCGCCAGCAGCCAAGATCTAGGAGGCTATGGCTACACCTTC.

The chain combines TRBV6-1 with TRBJ1-5; D might be TRBD1 (5 bases). This CDR3 has 13 amino acids. Germline V lookup: CDR1 MNHNS, CDR2 SASEGT. V lost 4 bases and J 5 bases, leaving 9 bases between the germline ends. CDR3 in amino acids: CASSAGRDQPQHF. For the CDR3, the DNA is TGTGCCAGCAGTGCAGGGAGGGATCAGCCCCAGCATTTT.

The chain joins TRBV6-1 to TRBJ1-5; D gene unclear. Germline CDR1 is MNHNS and CDR2 is SASEGT. The CDR3 runs 15 residues. V lost 5 bases and J 5 bases, leaving 16 bases between the germline ends. The CDR3 protein is CASSHDTSRDQPQHF. DNA of the CDR3: TGTGCCAGCAGTCACGACACTTCCCGGGATCAGCCCCAGCATTTT.

The chain links TRBV7-9 to TRBJ1-6; D perhaps matches TRBD1 (5 bases). CDR1 and CDR2 from the germline V gene are SEHNR and FQNEAQ (reference sequence). This CDR3 region has 13 residues. V was clipped by 3 bases and J by 15 bases, with 15 bases between them. CDR3 sequence (DNA): TGTGCCAGCAGCTTCCCCGGGACTCTCGACCTCCACTTT. Protein sequence: CASSFPGTLDLHF.

The V call is TRBV5-1, the J call TRBJ1-1, with 11 bases matching TRBD1. CDR1 is SGHRS and CDR2 is YFSETQ in the germline V gene. V dropped 6 bases and J dropped 3; count of bases not matched to a gene: 10. The CDR3 length is 16 residues. CDR3 loop: CASIQGTGGTHTEAFF. The CDR3 DNA is TGCGCCAGCATCCAAGGGACAGGGGGGACACACACTGAAGCTTTCTTT.

This chain connects TRBV5-1 to TRBJ2-5, with 8 bases lining up with TRBD2. Per the germline V gene, CDR1 is SGHRS and CDR2 is YFSETQ. V trimming: 4 bases; J trimming: 4 bases; junction bases outside the gene matches: 12. This CDR3 contains 16 residues. This chain's CDR3 is CASSPADSGGSETQYF. CDR3 DNA sequence: TGCGCCAGCAGCCCGGCCGACAGCGGGGGCTCAGAGACCCAGTACTTC. Together with reference TRBV5-1 and TRBJ2-5, the CDR3 gives the full variable domain: KAGVTQTPRYLIKTRGQQVTLSCSPISGHRSVSWYQQTPGQGLQFLFEYFSETQRNKGNFPGRFSGRQFSNSRSEMNVSTLELGDSALYLCASSPADSGGSETQYFGPGTRLLVL.

The chain combines TRBV9 with TRBJ2-5; TRBD2 agrees at 13 bases. CDR1 and CDR2 (germline): SGDLS, YYNGEE. Trimming took 8 bases from V and 5 from J; bases not matched to a gene: 9. The CDR3 runs 15 residues. CDR3 in DNA: TGTGCCAGTGCCACTAGCGGGGGGGCTGAGGAGACCCAGTACTTC. This sequence encodes CASATSGGAEETQYF.